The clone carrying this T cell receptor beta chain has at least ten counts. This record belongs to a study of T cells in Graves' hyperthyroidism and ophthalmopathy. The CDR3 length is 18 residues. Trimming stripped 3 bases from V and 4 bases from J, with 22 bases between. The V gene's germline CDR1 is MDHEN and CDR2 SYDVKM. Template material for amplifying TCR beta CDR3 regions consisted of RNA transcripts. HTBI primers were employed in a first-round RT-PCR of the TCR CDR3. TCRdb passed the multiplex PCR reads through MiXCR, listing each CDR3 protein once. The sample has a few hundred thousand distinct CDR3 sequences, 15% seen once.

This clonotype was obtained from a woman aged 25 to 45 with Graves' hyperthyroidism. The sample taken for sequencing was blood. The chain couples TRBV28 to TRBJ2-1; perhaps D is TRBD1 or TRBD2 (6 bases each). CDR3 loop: CASSLWAGEDYTYNEQFF. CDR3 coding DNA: TGTGCCAGCAGTTTGTGGGCAGGGGAGGACTACACTTACAATGAGCAGTTCTTC.